A single sample is the source of the 29 T cell receptor beta chains below, sequenced in a study of T cell repertoires in cytomegalovirus infection. TCRdb independently ran MiXCR on the reads; one entry per CDR3 protein. The repertoire holds hundreds of thousands of distinct CDR3 sequences, with roughly 43% as singletons. What these receptors recognize is not known. The material was cultured PBMCs, obtained from culture after CMV antigen stimulation. The receptors were gathered from a human donor in good health (CMV status not recorded). Some clones in this sample may be carry-over from other donors' samples.

This chain links TRBV12-3 or TRBV12-4 with TRBJ1-2; D perhaps matches TRBD1 (6 bases). The CDR3 has 13 amino acids. Deletions cut 7 bases from V and 3 bases from J, with 12 bases between. The CDR3 spells CASTPGGDYGYTF. CDR3 nucleotides: TGTGCCAGCACCCCGGGGGGCGACTATGGCTACACCTTC.

This chain links TRBV6-6 with TRBJ1-6, with D unresolved. The CDR3 extends over 14 amino acids. Deletions cut 8 bases from V and 5 bases from J, with 13 bases between. CDR1 MNHNY and CDR2 SVGAGI come from the germline V gene (reference sequence). CDR3 loop: CASGPAGNNSPLHF. CDR3 coding DNA: TGTGCCAGCGGCCCGGCAGGAAATAATTCACCCCTCCACTTT.

The V gene is TRBV5-5, the J gene TRBJ1-2; D uncertain. This CDR3 comprises 15 residues. CDR1 is SGHKS, CDR2 YYEKEE, per germline (reference sequence). V lost 5 bases and J lost 4, with 18 bases in between. In DNA, the CDR3 is TGTGCCAGCAGTATCTCAACTGTACAGAGCTATGGCTACACCTTC. Residues: CASSISTVQSYGYTF.

This chain connects TRBV7-8 to TRBJ2-3, with no clear D. The CDR3 sequence is 16 residues long. CDR1 is SGHVS, CDR2 FQNEAQ, per germline. V was clipped by 0 bases and J by 0 bases, with 10 bases between them. The CDR3 sequence is CASSLARVRSTDTQYF. The CDR3 DNA follows: TGTGCCAGCAGCTTAGCTCGGGTCCGTAGCACAGATACGCAGTATTTT.

This chain joins TRBV12-5 and TRBJ2-3; D may be TRBD1 or TRBD2 (5 bases each). The CDR3 sequence is 16 residues long. Germline V gives CDR1 LGHNT, CDR2 FRNRAP. V was shortened by 0 bases and J by 4 bases, with 14 bases between the two germline ends. In DNA, the CDR3 is TGTGCTAGTGGTTTGGTACTCGAGGGACGCGCAGATACGCAGTATTTT. Translating it yields CASGLVLEGRADTQYF.

The rearrangement joins TRBV12-3 or TRBV12-4 to TRBJ2-5; 9 bases fit TRBD2. The junction had 8 bases not matched to a gene; V was cut back by 5 bases and J by 4 bases. This CDR3 contains 15 residues. CDR3 DNA: TGTGCCAGCAGTCCCCCGGGACTAGCAAGAGAGACCCAGTACTTC. It codes for CASSPPGLARETQYF.

The rearrangement links TRBV7-6 to TRBJ1-2; 7 nucleotides agree with TRBD1. The germline V gene has CDR1 SGHVS and CDR2 FNYEAQ. Germline trimming cut 5 bases from V and 1 base from J; bases unmatched to any gene: 1. This CDR3 has 13 amino acids. CDR3 nucleotides: TGTGCCAGCAGCCAGGGGGTTAACTATGGCTACACCTTC. This codes for CASSQGVNYGYTF.

The J gene is TRBJ2-7, the V gene TRBV4-1, with 8 bases identical to TRBD1. Trimming removed 2 bases from V and 5 bases from J; junction bases left unmatched: 5. The CDR3 sequence is 14 residues long. Germline V gene sequence: CDR1 MGHRA, CDR2 YSYEKL. The CDR3 protein is CASSQQQGVNEQYF. CDR3 DNA sequence: TGCGCCAGCAGCCAACAACAGGGGGTCAACGAGCAGTACTTC.

The chain carries TRBV4-2 and TRBJ2-1; 10 bases agree with TRBD2. This CDR3 is built from 17 residues. The V segment lost 4 bases and the J segment 8 bases; nucleotides outside the gene matches: 14. CDR1 is LGHNA, CDR2 YNFKEQ, per germline. The CDR3 spells CASSPLPTGTSAHEQFF. The CDR3 bases are TGTGCCAGCAGCCCTCTCCCCACCGGGACTAGCGCTCATGAGCAGTTCTTC.

This clonotype showed up just a few times. The chain carries TRBV7-6 and TRBJ1-1, with TRBD1 as a possible D gene (5 bases). Germline lookup yields CDR1 SGHVS and CDR2 FNYEAQ. The CDR3 contains 15 residues. V was pared by 5 bases and J by 2 bases, with 15 bases between. CDR3 sequence (DNA): TGTGCCAGCAGCCTAATGAGCGGGGCAAACACTGAAGCTTTCTTT. Its translation is CASSLMSGANTEAFF. The full variable domain, rest sourced from reference TRBV7-6 and TRBJ1-1, is GAGVSQSPRYKVTKRGQDVALRCDPISGHVSLYWYRQALGQGPEFLTYFNYEAQQDKSGLPNDRFSAERPEGSISTLTIQRTEQRDSAMYRCASSLMSGANTEAFFGQGTRLTVV.

The J gene is TRBJ1-4, the V gene TRBV13; TRBD1 matches at 9 bases. Trimming removed 5 bases from V and 7 bases from J; junction bases left unmatched: 8. Germline assignment: CDR1 PRHDT and CDR2 FYEKMQ (reference sequence). The CDR3 covers 15 residues. This chain's CDR3 is CASSTSGTGREKLFF. Written as DNA, the CDR3 is TGTGCCAGCAGCACTTCTGGGACAGGGCGTGAAAAACTGTTTTTT.

The V and J genes are TRBV20-1 and TRBJ1-4, with 9 positions matching TRBD1. CDR1 is DFQATT and CDR2 is SNEGSKA in the germline V gene (reference sequence). J was trimmed by 5 bases and V by 0 bases; bases with no gene match: 4. The CDR3 has 15 amino acids. The CDR3: CSARDLGTGNEKLFF. CDR3 DNA sequence: TGCAGTGCTAGAGATCTCGGGACAGGGAATGAAAAACTGTTTTTT.

The genes are TRBV6-1 and TRBJ2-7; 9 positions match TRBD2. The trim removed 5 bases at V and 2 bases at J, leaving 10 bases unmatched. The CDR3 totals 16 residues. Per the germline V gene, CDR1 is MNHNS and CDR2 is SASEGT. The CDR3 spells CASSLSPSGNTYEQYF. CDR3 nucleotide sequence: TGTGCCAGCAGTCTATCCCCTAGCGGGAACACCTACGAGCAGTACTTC.

This clonotype was picked up a small number of times. The chain employs TRBV7-2 and TRBJ2-1; D call uncertain. Germline CDR1 is SGHTA and CDR2 is FQGNSA. There are 15 residues in the CDR3. V was trimmed by 5 bases and J by 4 bases, leaving 15 bases between them. In nucleotides, the CDR3 is TGTGCCAGCAGCCCAGACGAGTTCGGATACAATGAGCAGTTCTTC. It is translated as CASSPDEFGYNEQFF.

CDR3 in amino acids: CAIKPGAVTGELFF. Written as DNA, the CDR3 is TGTGCCATCAAGCCTGGGGCAGTCACCGGGGAGCTGTTTTTT. The chain uses TRBV10-3 and TRBJ2-2, with D perhaps matching TRBD1 (5 bases). CDR1 and CDR2 (germline): ENHRY, SYGVKD. V dropped 7 bases and J dropped 4 bases, with 13 bases sitting between them. The CDR3 has 14 residues.

The chain employs TRBV2 and TRBJ1-5, with TRBD1 as a possible D gene (5 bases). With 8 bases removed from V and 2 bases from J, the gap between germline ends came to 7 bases. This CDR3 has 12 residues. Germline assignment: CDR1 SNHLY and CDR2 FYNNEI. The DNA for the CDR3 is TGTGCCAGCCAGGGTGGCAATCAGCCCCAGCATTTT. Encoded protein: CASQGGNQPQHF.

The gene calls are TRBV6-2 or TRBV6-3 and TRBJ2-7, with 12 bases that match TRBD2. CDR3 length equals 14 residues. Germline CDR1 and CDR2: MNHEY and SVGEGT. V lost 7 bases, J lost 6 bases, and 7 bases stayed unmatched. The CDR3 sequence: CASTSTSGGAEQYF. The CDR3 DNA is TGTGCCAGCACTTCGACTAGCGGGGGCGCCGAGCAGTACTTC.

The rearrangement links TRBV12-3 or TRBV12-4 to TRBJ1-2; D perhaps matches TRBD1 (6 bases). V dropped 5 bases and J dropped 2 bases, with 12 bases sitting between them. There are 14 residues in the CDR3. As DNA, the CDR3 is TGTGCCAGCAGTACGCAAACAGGGAACTATGGCTACACCTTC. The encoded protein is CASSTQTGNYGYTF.

This clonotype has a count of ten or more. The chain combines TRBV27 with TRBJ2-1; TRBD2 might be the D (6 bases). This CDR3 is 13 amino acids long. Germline CDR1 MNHEY, CDR2 SMNVEV (reference sequence). V was clipped by 3 bases and J by 7 bases, with 10 bases between them. The CDR3 sequence is CASSFVEGNEQFF. The CDR3 DNA is TGTGCCAGCAGTTTCGTGGAGGGAAATGAGCAGTTCTTC.

This clonotype has just a few counts. V usage is TRBV4-2 and J usage is TRBJ1-5; D unresolved. Trimming stripped 0 bases from V and 1 base from J, with 10 bases between. The CDR3 runs to 16 residues. Germline CDR1 reads LGHNA; CDR2 reads YNFKEQ. DNA of the CDR3: TGTGCCAGCAGCCAAGATGATAGAGCGAGCAATCAGCCCCAGCATTTT. It translates to CASSQDDRASNQPQHF.

This clonotype was detected a few times. The chain couples TRBV19 to TRBJ1-1, with D possibly matching TRBD1 (5 bases). CDR1 is LNHDA, CDR2 SQIVND, per germline (reference sequence). The CDR3 length is 15 residues. Trimming removed 0 bases from V and 5 bases from J, with 13 bases in between. The CDR3 region has the DNA TGTGCCAGTAGTATAGATCTGGGGGTTCGGACTGAAGCTTTCTTT. It specifies CASSIDLGVRTEAFF.

V usage is TRBV7-9 and J usage is TRBJ2-2, with D tentatively TRBD2 (6 bases). The V end lost 6 bases, the J end lost 1 base, and 15 bases lay between the germline ends. The CDR3 runs to 16 residues. The germline gives CDR1 SEHNR, CDR2 FQNEAQ (reference sequence). CDR3 sequence (DNA): TGTGCCAGCAGGCCCCCTCTGCGGGAGAACACCGGGGAGCTGTTTTTT. This codes for CASRPPLRENTGELFF.

The V gene is TRBV20-1, the J gene TRBJ2-1; 9 bases match TRBD2. CDR3 size: 17 residues. J gave up 4 bases and V 0 bases, and 10 bases lay outside the gene matches. CDR1 is DFQATT, CDR2 SNEGSKA, per germline (reference sequence). CDR3 loop: CSARDRPSGTVYNEQFF. CDR3 sequence (DNA): TGCAGTGCTAGAGATCGCCCTAGCGGGACTGTGTACAATGAGCAGTTCTTC.

This clonotype was counted between two and nine times. V gene TRBV7-6 combines with J gene TRBJ1-1; D remains unclear. The CDR3 runs 12 residues. Germline V lookup: CDR1 SGHVS, CDR2 FNYEAQ. Trimming took off 3 bases at V and 4 bases at J, with 6 bases between the two ends. The CDR3 bases are TGTGCCAGCAGCTTGACAATCACTGAAGCTTTCTTT. Translated: CASSLTITEAFF.

The chain joins TRBV25-1 to TRBJ2-3; D perhaps matches TRBD2 (6 bases). Trimming stripped 11 bases from V and 1 base from J, with 16 bases between. This CDR3 is built from 14 residues. Germline V gene sequence: CDR1 MGHDK, CDR2 SYGVNS. DNA for the CDR3: TGTGCCGGGGGGACCAACGCCCGCACAGATACGCAGTATTTT. Its translation is CAGGTNARTDTQYF.

A note on this clonotype: Its ends do not fully match the called genes, so a read error is possible. V is TRBV24-1 and J is TRBJ1-5; maybe TRBD1 (6 bases). The V gene's germline CDR1 is KGHDR and CDR2 SFDVKD. The CDR3 is made up of 13 amino acids. The CDR3 loop reads CATRERDNHPQHF. CDR3 nucleotides: TGTGCCACCAGAGAGCGGGACAATCACCCCCAGCATTTT.

V is TRBV7-9 and J is TRBJ2-7; TRBD2 aligns across 9 bases. The germline gives CDR1 SEHNR, CDR2 FQNEAQ (reference sequence). The V and J ends lost 8 bases and 2 bases, in that order; junction bases with no gene match: 4. The CDR3 covers 13 residues. CDR3 coding DNA: TGTGCCAGCGGGGCTAGCGGGACCTACGAGCAGTACTTC. This encodes CASGASGTYEQYF.

The chain carries TRBV12-5 and TRBJ2-5; unclear D gene. Trimming removed 6 bases from V and 5 bases from J, with 13 bases in between. CDR1 LGHNT and CDR2 FRNRAP come from the germline V gene. This CDR3 region has 13 residues. The CDR3 loop is CASGRAVGETQYF. CDR3 DNA: TGTGCTAGTGGCCGGGCGGTCGGGGAGACCCAGTACTTC.

CDR3 sequence (DNA): TGTGCCACCCGGACTAGCGGGGAGTACCAAGAGACCCAGTACTTC. Its translation: CATRTSGEYQETQYF. The chain uses TRBV10-3 and TRBJ2-5; TRBD2 agrees at 12 bases. CDR3 length equals 15 residues. V lost 10 bases to trimming and J lost 0 bases; unmatched junction nucleotides: 6. Germline lookup yields CDR1 ENHRY and CDR2 SYGVKD.